These 22 T cell receptor beta chains were sequenced from one sample in a study of cytomegalovirus exposure and HLA in healthy donors. The assay was immunoSEQ multiplex PCR, and TCRdb's table has in-frame clones only and misses some. The table has about 160,000 clones, 85% seen once. Sequences were obtained from PBMCs. These receptors originate from a man younger than 45 in good health and CMV-seropositive.

The chain links TRBV18 to TRBJ1-5, with D maybe TRBD1 (5 bases). Germline CDR1 and CDR2: KGHSH and LQKENI. There are 16 residues in the CDR3. Trimming stripped 0 bases from V and 0 bases from J, with 9 bases between. The CDR3 bases are TGTGCCAGCTCACCACCAGGGGCCCCTAGCAATCAGCCCCAGCATTTT. Its translation is CASSPPGAPSNQPQHF.

This chain uses TRBV7-9 with TRBJ2-7, with a weak D call TRBD1 (6 bases). Looked up from germline, CDR1 is SEHNR and CDR2 is FQNEAQ (reference sequence). CDR3 size: 13 residues. V was cut by 5 bases and J by 4 bases, with 12 bases left in between. The chain's CDR3 is CASSQTGGYEQYF. CDR3 coding DNA: TGTGCCAGCAGCCAGACAGGCGGGTACGAGCAGTACTTC.

The chain is built from TRBV6-5 and TRBJ2-1, with TRBD2 as a possible D gene (5 bases). V lost 3 bases to trimming and J lost 8 bases, with 17 bases between them. CDR3 length: 15 amino acids. CDR1 is MNHEY, CDR2 SVGAGI, per germline. This CDR3 is CASSYREPPKDEQFF. The CDR3 DNA reads as TGTGCCAGCAGTTATAGGGAGCCCCCCAAGGATGAGCAGTTCTTC.

The chain carries TRBV2 and TRBJ2-3, with 13 bases aligning to TRBD2. Germline CDR1 and CDR2: SNHLY and FYNNEI. The CDR3 runs to 16 residues. Trimming removed 7 bases from V and 4 bases from J; junction bases left unmatched: 8. CDR3 region: CASIPGLAGLPDTQYF. The CDR3 DNA sequence: TGTGCCAGCATCCCGGGACTAGCGGGGTTGCCAGATACGCAGTATTTT.

The chain links TRBV4-1 to TRBJ2-7; 7 nucleotides agree with TRBD1. CDR1 and CDR2 (germline): MGHRA, YSYEKL. V lost 3 bases to trimming and J lost 1 base; unmatched junction nucleotides: 6. This CDR3 spans 15 amino acids. The CDR3 reads CASSHLSGQSYEQYF. CDR3 nucleotide sequence: TGCGCCAGCAGCCATCTTTCGGGACAGTCCTACGAGCAGTACTTC.

The chain links TRBV9 to TRBJ2-1, with a possible D match to TRBD2 (5 bases). The CDR3 totals 16 residues. The germline gives CDR1 SGDLS, CDR2 YYNGEE. V was pared by 0 bases and J by 8 bases, with 18 bases between. CDR3 DNA: TGTGCCAGCAGCGTAGGGAGCGGAGGAACTACCTATGAGCAGTTCTTC. Amino acid sequence: CASSVGSGGTTYEQFF.

This clone was recorded many times. The chain links TRBV2 to TRBJ1-5; D may be TRBD1 (6 bases). CDR3 length equals 13 residues. The V and J ends lost 3 bases and 6 bases respectively, with 9 bases between them. Germline values: CDR1 SNHLY, CDR2 FYNNEI. The CDR3 DNA sequence: TGTGCCAGCAGTGAGGACAGTTTTCAGCCCCAGCATTTT. Its translation is CASSEDSFQPQHF. The complete variable domain, with remaining parts taken from reference TRBV2 and TRBJ1-5, reads EPEVTQTPSHQVTQMGQEVILRCVPISNHLYFYWYRQILGQKVEFLVSFYNNEISEKSEIFDDQFSVERPDGSNFTLKIRSTKLEDSAMYFCASSEDSFQPQHFGDGTRLSIL.

The rearrangement links TRBV18 to TRBJ1-5; D possibly corresponds to TRBD1 (5 bases). Looked up from germline, CDR1 is KGHSH and CDR2 is LQKENI. This CDR3 comprises 14 residues. Trimming left V 6 bases short and J 5 bases short, with 14 bases between. This chain's CDR3 is CASSPSGGDQPQHF. The CDR3, as DNA: TGTGCCAGCTCTCCGTCCGGGGGGGATCAGCCCCAGCATTTT.

The V call is TRBV5-1, the J call TRBJ2-3; D ambiguous. The CDR3 is 15 amino acids. Trimming cost V 4 bases and J 0 bases, with 12 bases left between them. Germline V gene data show CDR1 as SGHRS and CDR2 as YFSETQ. The CDR3 here is CASSTTSTSTDTQYF. As DNA, the CDR3 is TGCGCCAGCAGCACAACATCGACTAGCACAGATACGCAGTATTTT.

This clone was recorded only once. This chain uses TRBV12-5 with TRBJ1-1; maybe TRBD1 (5 bases). The germline V gene has CDR1 LGHNT and CDR2 FRNRAP. V was clipped by 9 bases and J by 2 bases, with 16 bases between them. The CDR3 loop spans 14 amino acids. The CDR3 here is CASGLGHPNTEAFF. The CDR3 nucleotides are TGTGCTAGCGGGCTAGGACACCCAAACACTGAAGCTTTCTTT.

The sample holds a few counts of this clone. The rearrangement links TRBV19 to TRBJ1-1; the match to TRBD1 covers 10 bases. The trim removed 5 bases at V and 5 bases at J, leaving 8 bases unmatched. The CDR3 has 15 residues. Germline assignment: CDR1 LNHDA and CDR2 SQIVND (reference sequence). Written as DNA, the CDR3 is TGTGCCAGTAGTTCAACAGGACAGGGGGGGACTGAAGCTTTCTTT. Translation gives CASSSTGQGGTEAFF.

The chain uses TRBV4-1 and TRBJ1-4, with TRBD1 as a possible D gene (6 bases). Germline assignment: CDR1 MGHRA and CDR2 YSYEKL. V lost 1 base and J lost 7, with 16 bases in between. The CDR3 totals 16 residues. CDR3 coding DNA: TGCGCCAGCAGCCAAGTGGGGGCGGCCGTAGGTGAAAAACTGTTTTTT. It specifies CASSQVGAAVGEKLFF.

The V gene is TRBV11-2, the J gene TRBJ1-1; D remains ambiguous. V lost 3 bases, J lost 1 base, and 6 bases lay in between. The CDR3 covers 13 residues. The germline gives CDR1 SGHAT, CDR2 FQNNGV. DNA for the CDR3: TGTGCCAGCAGCTTTGTACAGAACACTGAAGCTTTCTTT. It codes for CASSFVQNTEAFF.

The V call is TRBV9, the J call TRBJ1-1; 10 bases align to TRBD1. The length of the CDR3 is 13 residues. CDR1 is SGDLS and CDR2 is YYNGEE in the germline V gene. Trimming removed 3 bases from V and 5 bases from J; junction bases left unmatched: 1. As DNA, the CDR3 is TGTGCCAGCAGCGAGGACAGGGGGACTGAAGCTTTCTTT. This translates into CASSEDRGTEAFF.

V gene TRBV12-5 combines with J gene TRBJ1-6, with a tentative D call TRBD1 (6 bases). CDR1 and CDR2 (germline): LGHNT, FRNRAP. This CDR3 spans 16 amino acids. Deletions cut 3 bases from V and 8 bases from J, with 17 bases between. CDR3 coding DNA: TGTGCTAGTGGTTTCCTCCTCCGGACAGAGGATTCACCCCTCCACTTT. Protein product: CASGFLLRTEDSPLHF.

This sequence joins TRBV9 and TRBJ1-1; possibly TRBD1 for D (5 bases). This CDR3 is built from 14 residues. The germline gives CDR1 SGDLS, CDR2 YYNGEE. V lost 2 bases, J lost 0 bases, and 8 bases lay in between. CDR3 amino acids: CASSVTDMNTEAFF. The CDR3 nucleotides are TGTGCCAGCAGCGTGACAGATATGAACACTGAAGCTTTCTTT. Complete variable domain (other parts from reference TRBV9 and TRBJ1-1): DSGVTQTPKHLITATGQRVTLRCSPRSGDLSVYWYQQSLDQGLQFLIQYYNGEERAKGNILERFSAQQFPDLHSELNLSSLELGDSALYFCASSVTDMNTEAFFGQGTRLTVV.

V usage is TRBV6-5 and J usage is TRBJ2-2, with 14 bases lining up with TRBD2. Germline V gives CDR1 MNHEY, CDR2 SVGAGI. The J segment lost 6 bases and the V segment lost 4 bases, leaving 4 bases of the junction unmatched. The CDR3 contains 16 residues. The CDR3 sequence is CASSSGLAGASGELFF. The CDR3 DNA follows: TGTGCCAGCAGTTCGGGACTAGCGGGGGCCTCCGGGGAGCTGTTTTTT.

The chain uses TRBV19 and TRBJ1-6; D is undetermined. V gave up 3 bases and J gave up 0 bases, with 6 bases separating them. CDR3 length equals 15 residues. Germline assignment: CDR1 LNHDA and CDR2 SQIVND (reference sequence). CDR3 nucleotides: TGTGCCAGTAGTATCATCGGCTCCTATAATTCACCCCTCCACTTT. It is translated as CASSIIGSYNSPLHF.

Only one count was recorded for this clone. The V call is TRBV7-9, the J call TRBJ1-1; tentative D call: TRBD1 (6 bases). Germline CDR1 is SEHNR and CDR2 is FQNEAQ (reference sequence). There are 15 residues in the CDR3. V dropped 2 bases and J dropped 2 bases, with 12 bases sitting between them. CDR3 in DNA: TGTGCCAGCAGCTTACCGGACAGAGTAAACACTGAAGCTTTCTTT. It codes for CASSLPDRVNTEAFF.

This clone has a handful of counts. The CDR3 DNA sequence: TGCGCCAGCAGCTTGGATCTCCAACTCTCCTATAATTCACCCCTCCACTTT. Protein: CASSLDLQLSYNSPLHF. The chain is built from TRBV5-1 and TRBJ1-6; D is ambiguous. The CDR3 totals 17 residues. Per the germline V gene, CDR1 is SGHRS and CDR2 is YFSETQ. V lost 0 bases and J 0 bases, leaving 10 bases between the germline ends.

This clone has a single count. This chain uses TRBV23-1 with TRBJ2-4; D remains unclear. TRBV23-1 is treated as an ORF (open reading frame) with a function not yet certain. V was shortened by 2 bases and J by 10 bases, with 12 bases between the two germline ends. The CDR3 sequence is 13 residues long. CDR3 loop: CASSQPRIGIQYF. In DNA, the CDR3 is TGCGCCAGCAGTCAACCCCGAATCGGTATTCAGTACTTC.

This rearrangement joins TRBV2 to TRBJ2-5; D is possibly TRBD1 (7 bases). The CDR3 loop spans 14 amino acids. V lost 3 bases to trimming and J lost 5 bases, with 13 bases between them. Germline values: CDR1 SNHLY, CDR2 FYNNEI. The CDR3 DNA is TGTGCCAGCAGTGAGGAGGGGGCTATGGAGACCCAGTACTTC. This translates into CASSEEGAMETQYF.